The 6 T cell receptor beta chains given below trace back to one sample, sequenced in a study of control samples from healthy donors and cancer patients. This table comes from immunoSEQ multiplex PCR, and its TCRdb copy is limited to in-frame clones, with some not included. Of about 410,000 clones listed, around nine tenths are singletons. Sequencing used PBMCs. All receptors come from a man aged 35 to 55 with head and neck cancer.

CDR3 nucleotide sequence: TGTGCCAGCAGTTTAGGGCAGAATTACGAGCAGTACTTC. Its protein product is CASSLGQNYEQYF. The rearrangement joins TRBV27 to TRBJ2-7, with D hard to call. Germline CDR1 is MNHEY and CDR2 is SMNVEV (reference sequence). The CDR3 extends over 13 amino acids. The V and J ends lost 2 bases and 4 bases respectively, with 9 bases between them.

This clone has just a few counts. The rearrangement links TRBV3-1 (or the pseudogene TRBV3-2) to TRBJ1-2, with 12 bases that match TRBD1. Germline V lookup: CDR1 LGHDT, CDR2 YNNKEL (reference sequence). The CDR3 spans 16 residues. Unmatched junction bases numbered 6, after V lost 0 bases and J lost 7 bases. This CDR3 is CASSQEGQGAFGGYTF. The CDR3 DNA follows: TGTGCCAGCAGCCAAGAGGGACAGGGGGCTTTTGGTGGCTACACCTTC.

With regard to this clone: This sample also contains other DNA sequences that code for the same CDR3. In DNA form, the CDR3 reads TGTGCCAGCAGCGTACGTACCGGGGAGCTGTTTTTT. Amino acid sequence: CASSVRTGELFF. The V call is TRBV9, the J call TRBJ2-2; D unclear. Germline V gene lookup returns CDR1 SGDLS and CDR2 YYNGEE. Trimming removed 1 base at V and 5 bases at J, with 3 bases between. The CDR3 has 12 residues.

The chain uses TRBV29-1 and TRBJ2-5; 7 positions match TRBD2. Trimming removed 6 bases from V and 5 bases from J; junction bases left unmatched: 9. The CDR3 covers 13 residues. Germline V gene lookup returns CDR1 SQVTM and CDR2 ANQGSEA. CDR3 nucleotides: TGCAGCGTGGACTTTCAAGCGGGGGAGACCCAGTACTTC. It yields the protein CSVDFQAGETQYF. Drawing the rest from reference TRBV29-1 and TRBJ2-5, the complete variable domain is SAVISQKPSRDICQRGTSLTIQCQVDSQVTMMFWYRQQPGQSLTLIATANQGSEATYESGFVIDKFPISRPNLTFSTLTVSNMSPEDSSIYLCSVDFQAGETQYFGPGTRLLVL.

The gene calls are TRBV4-3 and TRBJ1-4, with 7 nucleotides matching TRBD1. Germline trimming cut 3 bases from V and 4 bases from J; bases unmatched to any gene: 5. This CDR3 is 15 amino acids long. Germline V gene lookup returns CDR1 LGHNA and CDR2 YSLEER. CDR3 DNA: TGCGCCAGCAGCCACGGGACAGTTCTTAATGAAAAACTGTTTTTT. Amino acid sequence: CASSHGTVLNEKLFF.

This chain joins TRBV5-4 and TRBJ1-2; the D gene is possibly TRBD1 (5 bases). CDR1 is SGHNT, CDR2 YYREEE, per germline (reference sequence). Trimming took off 0 bases at V and 8 bases at J, with 14 bases between the two ends. This CDR3 is 14 amino acids long. CDR3 in amino acids: CASSLDGGSNGYTF. In DNA, the CDR3 is TGTGCCAGCAGCTTGGATGGGGGATCGAACGGCTACACCTTC.